These T cell receptor beta chains were read from a single sample in a study of blood T cell repertoires in COVID-19. The table came from immunoSEQ multiplex PCR; TCRdb's copy has only in-frame clones and leaves some out. The profile shows 180,000 or so clones, approximately 88% of them singletons. The material sequenced was peripheral blood. These receptors were obtained from a man aged 40-49 years with acute or convalescent COVID-19. Both conserved end residues are part of each CDR3. D genes are given only for firm matches. Only part of the rows carry a size: once, few, many, or a class if the clone is expanded.

cdr3_aa,cdr3_nt,v_call,clone_size,d_call,j_call
CAISEFPRSNQPQHF,TGTGCCATCAGTGAGTTCCCCCGGAGCAATCAGCCCCAGCATTTT,TRBV10-3,NA,NA,TRBJ1-5
CASSPTGGVTEAFF,TGTGCCAGCAGCCCAACAGGGGGGGTCACTGAAGCTTTCTTT,TRBV7-2,NA,TRBD1,TRBJ1-1
CASSLGTGGTGSPLHF,TGTGCCAGCAGTTTGGGGACAGGGGGCACGGGTTCACCCCTCCACTTT,TRBV27,NA,TRBD1,TRBJ1-6
CASSISAGGSYNEQFF,TGTGCCAGTAGTATAAGCGCCGGGGGGTCCTACAATGAGCAGTTCTTC,TRBV19,once,TRBD2,TRBJ2-1
CAISEPGRDIPTYEQYF,TGTGCCATCAGTGAGCCAGGTCGGGACATACCCACCTACGAGCAGTACTTC,TRBV10-3,once,NA,TRBJ2-7
CASSLDIQGWGSPLHF,TGTGCCAGCAGCTTAGATATCCAGGGGTGGGGTTCACCCCTCCACTTT,TRBV7-9,NA,NA,TRBJ1-6
CATRKPLIQGQLAKNIQYF,TGTGCCACCAGGAAGCCCCTAATACAGGGGCAACTAGCCAAAAACATTCAGTACTTC,TRBV24-1,NA,TRBD1,TRBJ2-4
CASSPGGAGPADTQYF,TGCGCCAGCAGTCCGGGGGGCGCGGGGCCCGCAGATACGCAGTATTTT,TRBV5-1,NA,NA,TRBJ2-3
CASSPPGGIDTQYF,TGTGCCAGCAGCCCCCCGGGGGGAATAGATACGCAGTATTTT,TRBV3-1/TRBV3-2,NA,TRBD2,TRBJ2-3
CASGSLPRATDTQYF,TGTGCTAGTGGTTCCCTCCCGCGGGCCACAGATACGCAGTATTTT,TRBV12-5,NA,NA,TRBJ2-3
CASSKGDRGSGNTIYF,TGTGCCAGCAGCAAAGGGGACAGGGGCTCTGGAAACACCATATATTTT,TRBV2,NA,TRBD1,TRBJ1-3
CASSGRVHSNQPQHF,TGTGCCAGCAGTGGGAGGGTCCATAGCAATCAGCCCCAGCATTTT,TRBV6-4,NA,NA,TRBJ1-5
CASSFHLLQGWDGSNQPQHF,TGTGCCAGCAGTTTCCACCTATTACAGGGGTGGGATGGTAGCAATCAGCCCCAGCATTTT,TRBV28,NA,TRBD1,TRBJ1-5
CASSTGMRTGELFF,TGTGCCAGTTCGACAGGGATGAGGACCGGGGAGCTGTTTTTT,TRBV9,NA,TRBD1,TRBJ2-2
CAIATRQGPYYGYTF,TGTGCCATCGCTACGAGACAGGGCCCCTACTATGGCTACACCTTC,TRBV19,few,TRBD1,TRBJ1-2
CASSVGQGSGEQYF,TGCGCCAGCAGCGTAGGACAGGGGTCAGGCGAGCAGTACTTC,TRBV5-1,NA,TRBD1,TRBJ2-7
CASSSGVRENYGYTF,TGTGCCAGCAGCTCCGGAGTCAGGGAAAACTATGGCTACACCTTC,TRBV5-4,once,NA,TRBJ1-2
CSVGEDRGYGYTF,TGCAGCGTTGGGGAGGACAGGGGCTATGGCTACACCTTC,TRBV29-1,NA,TRBD1,TRBJ1-2
CASSPRDRYYEQYF,TGTGCCAGCAGTCCAAGGGACAGGTACTACGAGCAGTACTTC,TRBV28,NA,TRBD1,TRBJ2-7
CASSLQGSSTNEKLFF,TGCGCCAGCAGCTTACAGGGATCCTCAACTAATGAAAAACTGTTTTTT,TRBV5-1,NA,NA,TRBJ1-4
CASSYTGGIYNSPLHF,TGTGCCAGCAGCTATACAGGGGGAATTTATAATTCACCCCTCCACTTT,TRBV7-9,NA,TRBD1,TRBJ1-6
CASSQDSGLADTQYF,TGCGCCAGCAGCCAAGATTCAGGACTAGCGGATACGCAGTATTTT,TRBV4-3,NA,TRBD2,TRBJ2-3
CASSEDKEPQHF,TGTGCCAGCAGTGAAGACAAAGAGCCCCAGCATTTT,TRBV2,NA,NA,TRBJ1-5
CASALAGEPSGEQYF,TGTGCCAGCGCCCTCGCGGGGGAACCATCGGGAGAGCAGTACTTC,TRBV28,NA,TRBD2,TRBJ2-7
CASSVGGTGNTIYF,TGTGCCAGCAGCGTAGGGGGCACCGGGAACACCATATATTTT,TRBV9,few,NA,TRBJ1-3
CASGLVGPLQPQHF,TGTGCTAGTGGTTTGGTGGGGCCTCTTCAGCCCCAGCATTTT,TRBV12-5,NA,NA,TRBJ1-5